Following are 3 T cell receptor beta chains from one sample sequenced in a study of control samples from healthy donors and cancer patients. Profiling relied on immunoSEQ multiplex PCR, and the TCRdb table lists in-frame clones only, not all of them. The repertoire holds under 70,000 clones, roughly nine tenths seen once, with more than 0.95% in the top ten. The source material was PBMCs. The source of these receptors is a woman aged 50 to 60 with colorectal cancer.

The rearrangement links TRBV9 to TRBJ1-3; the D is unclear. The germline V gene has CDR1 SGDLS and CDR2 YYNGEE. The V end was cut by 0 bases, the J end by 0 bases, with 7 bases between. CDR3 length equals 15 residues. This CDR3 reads CASSVDESSGNTIYF. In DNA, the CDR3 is TGTGCCAGCAGCGTAGACGAGTCCTCTGGAAACACCATATATTTT.

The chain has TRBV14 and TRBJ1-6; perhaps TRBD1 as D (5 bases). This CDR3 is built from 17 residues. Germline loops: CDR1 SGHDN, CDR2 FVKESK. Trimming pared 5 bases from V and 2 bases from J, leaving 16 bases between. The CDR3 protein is CASSSHGGATYNSPLHF. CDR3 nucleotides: TGTGCCAGCAGCTCCCATGGGGGTGCGACCTATAATTCACCCCTCCACTTT.

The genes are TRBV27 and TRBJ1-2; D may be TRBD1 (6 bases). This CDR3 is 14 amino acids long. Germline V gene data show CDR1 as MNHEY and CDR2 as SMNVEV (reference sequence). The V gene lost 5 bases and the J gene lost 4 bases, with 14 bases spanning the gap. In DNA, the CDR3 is TGTGCCAGCAGTCTAACCCGGGACATCTATGGCTACACCTTC. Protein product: CASSLTRDIYGYTF.